Detailed here is one T cell receptor beta chain. This clone was counted between two and nine times. No cognate antigen has been identified for it. Base qualities are not at hand, and no much larger clone is one base apart. The library came from the immunoSEQ multiplex PCR assay. The table was pulled from immuneACCESS by TCRdb, which kept in-frame rearrangements only. Such tables lose some clones; where checked, under half of the loss comes from unresolved V genes, and the rest has no known cause. The sample table contains 80,000 to 95,000 clones; only one count was recorded for 80% to 85% of them. The top ten constitute roughly 25% of the sample. V and J are truncated by 8 bases and 0 bases respectively, leaving an intervening sequence of 11 bases. Sequences WNHNN (CDR1) and SYGVQD (CDR2) are obtained from the germline V gene (reference sequence). Reading from cysteine to phenylalanine, the CDR3 counts 14 amino acids. Here the CDR3 DNA is all that survives: 42 bases in frame from base 1.

These data are taken from a study of radiotherapy plus CTLA-4 blockade in lung cancer listed by TCRdb under 2018. Concerning the study at large: Among enrolled patients, under 20% had an objective response and roughly 30% reached disease control. Study-wide findings and limitations: Increased serum interferon-beta after radiation, together with early dynamic changes in blood T cell clones, were reported to be the strongest predictors of response. TCR clones derived from tumors expanded in peripheral blood after treatment with radiotherapy and ipilimumab.

The study tested focal radiation therapy combined with CTLA-4 blockade (ipilimumab) in patients with chemo-refractory metastatic non-small-cell lung cancer. The sample in question was peripheral blood, obtained from a patient treated with radiotherapy plus ipilimumab. This TCR came from a human donor with non-small cell lung cancer that progressed on radiotherapy plus ipilimumab. The chain was built from TRBV10-1 and TRBJ1-3, with the D gene not clear enough to name. The DNA reads as follows: TGCGCCAGCCGTGCGGACCTCTCTGGAAACACCATATATTTT. Its protein reads: CASRADLSGNTIYF.